The sequence of this T cell receptor (beta chain) was determined in a study of blood T cell repertoires in COVID-19. Turning to the study itself: The origin of the acute and convalescent COVID-19 samples was the United States, Italy and Spain. Sources were T cells, B-cell-depleted T cells, or PBMCs; the material itself was cDNA or gDNA.

Study processing details: Reference gene primer amplification yielded estimated nucleated cell counts. Sequencing was performed with immunoSEQ multiplex PCR; in TCRdb, only in-frame clones are kept and a portion is missing. The D gene and trimming were derived from the DNA, and the V and J assignments and clone size from that table. The top ten clones hold roughly 1.5% of a sample with nearly 95,000 clones, almost 90% of them seen once. The sample consisted of peripheral blood. The receptor's source is a human donor with active COVID-19. The donor label of this sample is uncertain.

DNA of the CDR3: TGTGCCAGCAGTTACTCGGGGATCGACAGGGACGAGCAGTACTTC. Translating it yields CASSYSGIDRDEQYF. This rearrangement joins TRBV6-5 to TRBJ2-7; 7 bases are shared with TRBD1. Trimming cost V 0 bases and J 5 bases; bases outside gene matches: 7. There are 15 residues in the CDR3. The V gene's germline CDR1 is MNHEY and CDR2 SVGAGI.